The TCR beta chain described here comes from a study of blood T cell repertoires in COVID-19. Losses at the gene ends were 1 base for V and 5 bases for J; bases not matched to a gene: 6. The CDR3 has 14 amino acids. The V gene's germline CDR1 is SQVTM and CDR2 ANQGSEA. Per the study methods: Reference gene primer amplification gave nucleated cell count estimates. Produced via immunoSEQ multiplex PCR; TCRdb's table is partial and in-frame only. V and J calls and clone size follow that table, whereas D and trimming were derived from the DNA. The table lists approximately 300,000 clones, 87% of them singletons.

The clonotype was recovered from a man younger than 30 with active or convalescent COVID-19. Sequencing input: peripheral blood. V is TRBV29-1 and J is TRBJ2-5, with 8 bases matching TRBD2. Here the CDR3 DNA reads TGCAGCGTTGAAGCCCGGGGGGGCCTGGAGACCCAGTACTTC. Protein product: CSVEARGGLETQYF.